Here is one T cell receptor beta chain with its context. Its antigen is unidentified. This may be a read error: a much more frequent sequence differs by one nucleotide. The same CDR3 arises from other DNA sequences in this sample as well. The data derive from a study of shared clonotypes between healthy human individuals. Study observations and caveats: Sharing of clonotypes among donors was expected to vary with sequencing depth.

For every subset, genomic DNA was evenly distributed across several immunoSEQ plates. Assay used: immunoSEQ multiplex PCR; TCRdb lists only in-frame clones, some missing. This table holds about 500,000 clones, approximately 77% found once. Nashville, Tennessee was home to all donors, each a Caucasian adult. Germline lookup yields CDR1 KGHSH and CDR2 LQKENI. The CDR3 is 14 amino acids. This sequence originates from a middle-aged woman in good health. Some clones in this sample may be carry-over from other donors' samples. The source material was PBMCs. J is TRBJ2-1 and V is TRBV18; possible D gene TRBD2, 5 bases. This CDR3 reads CASSPQRSYNEQFF. CDR3 in DNA: TGTGCCAGCTCGCCACAGCGGTCCTACAATGAGCAGTTCTTC.